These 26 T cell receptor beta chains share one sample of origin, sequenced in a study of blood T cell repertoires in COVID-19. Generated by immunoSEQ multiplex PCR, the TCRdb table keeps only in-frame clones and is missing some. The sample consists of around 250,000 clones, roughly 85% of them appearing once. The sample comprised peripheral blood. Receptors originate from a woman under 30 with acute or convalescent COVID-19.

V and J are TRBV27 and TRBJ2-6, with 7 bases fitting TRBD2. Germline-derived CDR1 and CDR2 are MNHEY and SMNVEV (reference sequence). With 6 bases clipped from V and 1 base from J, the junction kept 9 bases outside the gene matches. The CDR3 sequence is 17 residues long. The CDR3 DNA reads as TGTGCCAGCAGGGGGTCAGCGGGGTGGTCTGGGGCCAACGTCCTGACTTTC. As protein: CASRGSAGWSGANVLTF.

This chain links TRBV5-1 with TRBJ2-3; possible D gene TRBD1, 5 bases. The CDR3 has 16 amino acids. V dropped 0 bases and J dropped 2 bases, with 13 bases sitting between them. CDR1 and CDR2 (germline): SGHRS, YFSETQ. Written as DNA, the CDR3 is TGCGCCAGCAGCTTGGTAAATCAGGGCTCCACAGATACGCAGTATTTT. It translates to CASSLVNQGSTDTQYF.

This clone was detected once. Here the CDR3 DNA reads TGTGCCAGCAGCTTATCCGTAGGGGATAATGAAAAACTGTTTTTT. It encodes CASSLSVGDNEKLFF. The chain is built from TRBV7-2 and TRBJ1-4, with D maybe TRBD1 (5 bases). CDR3 length: 15 residues. The ends were cut back, 2 bases at V and 4 bases at J, with 11 bases in the middle. Germline assignment: CDR1 SGHTA and CDR2 FQGNSA.

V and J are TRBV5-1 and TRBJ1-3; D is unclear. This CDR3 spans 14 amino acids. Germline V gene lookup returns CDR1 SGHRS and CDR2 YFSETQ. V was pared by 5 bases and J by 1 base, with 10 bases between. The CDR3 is CASRTGVSGNTIYF. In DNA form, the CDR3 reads TGCGCCAGCAGAACCGGGGTTTCTGGAAACACCATATATTTT.

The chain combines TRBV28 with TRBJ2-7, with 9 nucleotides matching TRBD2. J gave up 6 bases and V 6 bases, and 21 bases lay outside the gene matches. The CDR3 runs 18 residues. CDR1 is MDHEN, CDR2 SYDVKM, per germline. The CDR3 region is CASSWDWSFSGSPGEQYF. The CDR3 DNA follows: TGTGCCAGCAGCTGGGACTGGAGTTTTAGCGGGAGTCCTGGCGAGCAGTACTTC.

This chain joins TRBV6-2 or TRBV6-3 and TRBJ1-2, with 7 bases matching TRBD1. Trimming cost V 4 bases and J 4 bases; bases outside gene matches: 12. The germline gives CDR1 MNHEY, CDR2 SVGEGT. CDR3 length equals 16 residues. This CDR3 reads CASSSQIGTAAYGYTF. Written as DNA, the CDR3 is TGTGCCAGCAGTTCACAAATTGGGACAGCCGCCTATGGCTACACCTTC.

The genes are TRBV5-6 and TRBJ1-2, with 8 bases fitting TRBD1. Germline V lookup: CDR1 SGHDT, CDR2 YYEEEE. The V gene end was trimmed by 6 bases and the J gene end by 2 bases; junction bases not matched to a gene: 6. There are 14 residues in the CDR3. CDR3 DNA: TGTGCCAGCAACATACAGGGGGTGAACTATGGCTACACCTTC. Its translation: CASNIQGVNYGYTF.

CDR3 loop: CASSYQRASNEKLFF. The CDR3 bases are TGTGCCAGCAGTTACCAGCGCGCCTCTAATGAAAAACTGTTTTTT. This chain links TRBV6-5 with TRBJ1-4; no firm D call. Germline loops: CDR1 MNHEY, CDR2 SVGAGI. V lost 2 bases and J lost 3, with 10 bases in between. This CDR3 contains 15 residues.

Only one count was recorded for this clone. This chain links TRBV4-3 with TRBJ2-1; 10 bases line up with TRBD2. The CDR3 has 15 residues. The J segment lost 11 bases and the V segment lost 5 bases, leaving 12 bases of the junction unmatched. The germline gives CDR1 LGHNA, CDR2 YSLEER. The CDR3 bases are TGCGCCAGCAGCTCCAAAGGGCTAGCGGGAGATAAGCAGTTCTTC. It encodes CASSSKGLAGDKQFF.

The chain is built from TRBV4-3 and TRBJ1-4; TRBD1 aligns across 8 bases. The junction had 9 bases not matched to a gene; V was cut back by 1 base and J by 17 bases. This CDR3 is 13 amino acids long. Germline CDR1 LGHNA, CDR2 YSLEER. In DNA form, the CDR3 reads TGCGCCAGCAGCCAAGCAGGACAGGGAATGATATTTTTT. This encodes CASSQAGQGMIFF.

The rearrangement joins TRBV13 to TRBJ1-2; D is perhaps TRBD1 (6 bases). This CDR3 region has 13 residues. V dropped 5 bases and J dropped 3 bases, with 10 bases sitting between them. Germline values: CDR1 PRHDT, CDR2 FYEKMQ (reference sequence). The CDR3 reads CASSPRTDYGYTF. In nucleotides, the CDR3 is TGTGCCAGCAGCCCCCGGACAGACTATGGCTACACCTTC.

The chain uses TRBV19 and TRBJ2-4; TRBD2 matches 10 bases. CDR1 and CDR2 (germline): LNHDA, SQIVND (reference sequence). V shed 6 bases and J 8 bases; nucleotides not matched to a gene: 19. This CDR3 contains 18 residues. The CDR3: CASRSSSGRENRRDIQYF. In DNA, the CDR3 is TGTGCCAGTAGGTCGTCGAGCGGGAGGGAAAACAGGAGGGACATTCAGTACTTC.

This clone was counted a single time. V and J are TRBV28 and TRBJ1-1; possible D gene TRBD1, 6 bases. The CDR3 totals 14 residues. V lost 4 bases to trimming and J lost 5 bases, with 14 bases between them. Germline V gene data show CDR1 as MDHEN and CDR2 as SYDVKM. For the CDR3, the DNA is TGTGCCAGCAGTTCTCAGACAGGCCCGACTGAAGCTTTCTTT. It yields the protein CASSSQTGPTEAFF.

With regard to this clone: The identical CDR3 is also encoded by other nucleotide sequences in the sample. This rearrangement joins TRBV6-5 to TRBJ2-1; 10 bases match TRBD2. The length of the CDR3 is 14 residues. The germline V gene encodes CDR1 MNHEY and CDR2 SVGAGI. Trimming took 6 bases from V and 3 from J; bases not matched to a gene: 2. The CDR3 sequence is CASSRTSGYNEQFF. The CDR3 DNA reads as TGTGCCAGCAGCCGGACTAGCGGCTACAATGAGCAGTTCTTC.

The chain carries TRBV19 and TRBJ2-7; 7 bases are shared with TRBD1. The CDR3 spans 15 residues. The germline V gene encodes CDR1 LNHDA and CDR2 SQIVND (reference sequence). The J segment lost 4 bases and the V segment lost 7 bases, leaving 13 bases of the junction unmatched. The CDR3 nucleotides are TGTGCCAGTAAAGGGGGACAGTCCGGATTTTACGAGCAGTACTTC. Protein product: CASKGGQSGFYEQYF. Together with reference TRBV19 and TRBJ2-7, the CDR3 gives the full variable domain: DGGITQSPKYLFRKEGQNVTLSCEQNLNHDAMYWYRQDPGQGLRLIYYSQIVNDFQKGDIAEGYSVSREKKESFPLTVTSAQKNPTAFYLCASKGGQSGFYEQYFGPGTRLTVT.

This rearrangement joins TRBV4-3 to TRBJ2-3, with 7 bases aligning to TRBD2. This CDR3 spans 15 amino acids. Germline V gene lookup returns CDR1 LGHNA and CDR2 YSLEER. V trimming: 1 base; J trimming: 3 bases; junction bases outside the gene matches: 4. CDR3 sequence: CASSQGDYTTDTQYF. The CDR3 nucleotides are TGCGCCAGCAGCCAAGGGGACTATACGACAGATACGCAGTATTTT.

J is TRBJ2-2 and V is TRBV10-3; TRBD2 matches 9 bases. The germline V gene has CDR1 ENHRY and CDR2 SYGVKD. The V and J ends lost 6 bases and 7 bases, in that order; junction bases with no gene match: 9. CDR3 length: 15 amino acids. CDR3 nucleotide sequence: TGTGCCATCAGGCGGGATAGCGGGAGTGACGGGGAGCTGTTTTTT. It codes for CAIRRDSGSDGELFF.

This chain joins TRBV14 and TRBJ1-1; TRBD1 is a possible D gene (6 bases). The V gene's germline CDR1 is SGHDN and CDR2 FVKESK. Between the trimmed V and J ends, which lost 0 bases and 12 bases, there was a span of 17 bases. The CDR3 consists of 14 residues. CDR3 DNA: TGTGCCAGCAGCCAAGATTCTCGGGGGGCGATGACTTTCTTT. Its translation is CASSQDSRGAMTFF.

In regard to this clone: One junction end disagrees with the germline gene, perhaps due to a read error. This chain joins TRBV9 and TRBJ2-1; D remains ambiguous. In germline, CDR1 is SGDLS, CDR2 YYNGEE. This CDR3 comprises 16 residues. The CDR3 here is CASSVSRSVLLLAPLF. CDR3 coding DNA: TGTGCCAGCAGCGTTAGTAGGTCGGTCCTATTGTTAGCTCCGCTCTTC.

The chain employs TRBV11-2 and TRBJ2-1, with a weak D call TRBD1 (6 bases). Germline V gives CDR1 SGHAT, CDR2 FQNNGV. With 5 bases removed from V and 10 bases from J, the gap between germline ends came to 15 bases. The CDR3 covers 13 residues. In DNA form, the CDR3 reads TGTGCCAGCAGCCCAGGGGATTTCGGGGAGCAGTTCTTC. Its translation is CASSPGDFGEQFF.

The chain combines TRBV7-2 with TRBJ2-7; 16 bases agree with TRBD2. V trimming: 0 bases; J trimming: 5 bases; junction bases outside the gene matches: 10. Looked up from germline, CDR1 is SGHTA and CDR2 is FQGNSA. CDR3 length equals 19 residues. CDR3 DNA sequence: TGTGCCAGCAGCTTAGCGGGGGGGACTAGCGGGAGGGCCTATAACGAGCAGTACTTC. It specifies CASSLAGGTSGRAYNEQYF.

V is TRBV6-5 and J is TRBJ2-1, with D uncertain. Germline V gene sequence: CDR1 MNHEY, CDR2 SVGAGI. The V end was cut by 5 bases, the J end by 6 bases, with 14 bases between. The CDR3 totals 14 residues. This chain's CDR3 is CASSPQVRTNEQFF. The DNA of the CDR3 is TGTGCCAGCAGTCCCCAGGTTCGCACCAATGAGCAGTTCTTC.

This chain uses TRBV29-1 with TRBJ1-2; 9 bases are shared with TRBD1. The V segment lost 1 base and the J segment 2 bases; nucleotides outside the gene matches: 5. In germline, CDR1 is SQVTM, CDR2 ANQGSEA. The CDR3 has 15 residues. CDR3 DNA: TGCAGCGTTGAAGTAGAACAGGGGGCGAACTATGGCTACACCTTC. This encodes CSVEVEQGANYGYTF. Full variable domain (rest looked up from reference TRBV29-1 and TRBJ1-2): SAVISQKPSRDICQRGTSLTIQCQVDSQVTMMFWYRQQPGQSLTLIATANQGSEATYESGFVIDKFPISRPNLTFSTLTVSNMSPEDSSIYLCSVEVEQGANYGYTFGSGTRLTVV.

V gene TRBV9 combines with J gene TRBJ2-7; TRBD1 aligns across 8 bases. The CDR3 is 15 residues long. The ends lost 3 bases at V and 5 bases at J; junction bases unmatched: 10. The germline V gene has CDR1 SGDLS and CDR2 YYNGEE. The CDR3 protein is CASSARGTGFNEQYF. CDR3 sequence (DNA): TGTGCCAGCAGCGCTAGGGGGACAGGTTTCAACGAGCAGTACTTC.

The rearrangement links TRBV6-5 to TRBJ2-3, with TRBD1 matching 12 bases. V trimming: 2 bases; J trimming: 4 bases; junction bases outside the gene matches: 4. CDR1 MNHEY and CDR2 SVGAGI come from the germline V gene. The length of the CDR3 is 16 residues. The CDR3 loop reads CASSYRGTGGSDTQYF. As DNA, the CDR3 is TGTGCCAGCAGTTACCGGGGGACAGGGGGCTCAGATACGCAGTATTTT.

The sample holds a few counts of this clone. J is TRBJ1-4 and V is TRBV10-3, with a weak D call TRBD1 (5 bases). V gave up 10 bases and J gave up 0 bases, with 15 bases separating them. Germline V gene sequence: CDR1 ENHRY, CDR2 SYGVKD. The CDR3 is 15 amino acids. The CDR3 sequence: CATREQDATNEKLFF. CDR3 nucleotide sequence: TGTGCCACCAGAGAACAGGACGCAACTAATGAAAAACTGTTTTTT.